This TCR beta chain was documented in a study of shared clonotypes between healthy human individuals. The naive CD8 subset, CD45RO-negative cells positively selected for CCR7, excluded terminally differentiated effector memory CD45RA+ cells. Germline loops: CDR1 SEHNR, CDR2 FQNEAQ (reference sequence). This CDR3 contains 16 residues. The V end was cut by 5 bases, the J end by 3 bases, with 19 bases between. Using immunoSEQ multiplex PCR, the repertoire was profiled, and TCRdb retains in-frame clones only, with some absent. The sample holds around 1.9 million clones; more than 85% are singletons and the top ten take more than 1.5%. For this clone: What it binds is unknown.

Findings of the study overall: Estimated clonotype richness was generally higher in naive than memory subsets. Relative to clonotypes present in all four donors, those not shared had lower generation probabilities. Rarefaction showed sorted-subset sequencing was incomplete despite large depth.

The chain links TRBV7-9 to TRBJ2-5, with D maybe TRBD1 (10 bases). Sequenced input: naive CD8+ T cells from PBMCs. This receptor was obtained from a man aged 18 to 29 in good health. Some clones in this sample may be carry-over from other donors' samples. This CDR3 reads CASSTPSGTGEETQYF. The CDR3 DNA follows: TGTGCCAGCAGCACACCTAGCGGGACAGGGGAAGAGACCCAGTACTTC.